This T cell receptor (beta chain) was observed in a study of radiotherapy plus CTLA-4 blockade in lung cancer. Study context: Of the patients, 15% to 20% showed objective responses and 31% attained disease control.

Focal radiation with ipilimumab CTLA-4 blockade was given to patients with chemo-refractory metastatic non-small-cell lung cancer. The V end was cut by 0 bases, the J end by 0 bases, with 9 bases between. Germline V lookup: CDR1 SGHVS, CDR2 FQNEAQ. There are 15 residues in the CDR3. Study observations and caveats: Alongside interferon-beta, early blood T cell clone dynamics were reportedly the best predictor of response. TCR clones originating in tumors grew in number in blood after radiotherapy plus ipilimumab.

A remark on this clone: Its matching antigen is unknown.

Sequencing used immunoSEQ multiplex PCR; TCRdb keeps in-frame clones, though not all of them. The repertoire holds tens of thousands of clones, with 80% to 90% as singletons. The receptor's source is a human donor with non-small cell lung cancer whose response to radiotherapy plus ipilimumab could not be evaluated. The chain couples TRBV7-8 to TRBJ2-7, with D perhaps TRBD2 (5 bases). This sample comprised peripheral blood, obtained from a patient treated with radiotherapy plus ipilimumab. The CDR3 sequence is CASSLAPGFSYEQYF. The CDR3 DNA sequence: TGTGCCAGCAGCTTAGCGCCGGGGTTCTCCTACGAGCAGTACTTC. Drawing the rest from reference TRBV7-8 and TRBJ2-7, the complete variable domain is GAGVSQSPRYKVAKRGQDVALRCDPISGHVSLFWYQQALGQGPEFLTYFQNEAQLDKSGLPSDRFFAERPEGSVSTLKIQRTQQEDSAVYLCASSLAPGFSYEQYFGPGTRLTVT.